The 14 T cell receptor beta chains listed next were all sequenced from one sample in a study of response to subunit inactivated influenza vaccine. TCRdb recomputed calls from the RT-PCR reads with MiXCR, one row per CDR3 protein. The profile covers fewer than 750,000 distinct CDR3 sequences, with 14% appearing a single time and 11% taken by the ten largest. Sample: PBMCs from blood, taken 11 to 12 days after vaccination. These receptor sequences come from a man aged 50 to 60 who received an inactivated influenza vaccine.

The rearrangement links TRBV20-1 to TRBJ2-1, with TRBD1 matching over 7 bases. Germline CDR1 and CDR2: DFQATT and SNEGSKA (reference sequence). Germline trimming cut 4 bases from V and 16 bases from J; bases unmatched to any gene: 13. This CDR3 comprises 12 residues. CDR3 bases: TGCAGTGCTATAAGAGGGGGCGCAGTCGGTTTCTTC. This translates into CSAIRGGAVGFF.

This clonotype was observed a handful of times. The CDR3 reads CASISGNEQFF. The CDR3, as DNA: TGTGCCAGCATTAGTGGCAATGAGCAGTTCTTC. The rearrangement uses TRBV12-3 or TRBV12-4 and TRBJ2-1; D is undetermined. Trimming left V 7 bases short and J 6 bases short, with 7 bases between. The CDR3 has 11 amino acids.

This clonotype has more than one count but fewer than ten. The chain recombines TRBV7-3 with TRBJ2-4; 8 nucleotides match TRBD2. The junction had 8 bases not matched to a gene; V was cut back by 5 bases and J by 5 bases. Germline V gives CDR1 SGHTA, CDR2 FQGTGA. The CDR3 is made up of 15 amino acids. CDR3 protein: CASSVGSGGENIQYF. CDR3 in DNA: TGTGCCAGCAGCGTGGGGTCCGGGGGGGAAAACATTCAGTACTTC.

This clonotype was picked up a small number of times. The CDR3 here is CASSQDLQGSGGYTF. The CDR3 DNA follows: TGTGCCAGCAGCCAAGATTTACAGGGGTCGGGGGGCTACACCTTC. The V and J genes are TRBV3-1 and TRBJ1-2, with 7 bases identical to TRBD1. Trimming removed 0 bases from V and 8 bases from J; junction bases left unmatched: 9. This CDR3 region has 15 residues. Germline CDR1 reads LGHDT; CDR2 reads YNNKEL (reference sequence).

This clonotype was counted only a few times. The chain links TRBV20-1 to TRBJ2-7; 9 bases match TRBD1. With 1 base clipped from V and 0 bases from J, the junction kept 4 bases outside the gene matches. The CDR3 extends over 15 amino acids. The V gene's germline CDR1 is DFQATT and CDR2 SNEGSKA (reference sequence). CDR3 region: CSARGTGAISYEQYF. The CDR3 nucleotides read TGCAGTGCTAGAGGGACAGGGGCCATCTCCTACGAGCAGTACTTC.

The chain has TRBV6-5 and TRBJ2-1, with 10 bases aligning to TRBD1. The J segment lost 7 bases and the V segment lost 4 bases, leaving 4 bases of the junction unmatched. This CDR3 is 14 amino acids long. Looked up from germline, CDR1 is MNHEY and CDR2 is SVGAGI. The CDR3 DNA sequence: TGTGCCAGCAGTTGGGACAGGGGTAGGAATGAGCAGTTCTTC. It encodes CASSWDRGRNEQFF.

The CDR3 DNA reads TGCGCCAGCAGCTTGGATGCTAGCGGCTACTACGAGCAGTACTTC. Protein product: CASSLDASGYYEQYF. The V call is TRBV5-1, the J call TRBJ2-7, with TRBD2 matching over 7 bases. Germline lookup yields CDR1 SGHRS and CDR2 YFSETQ. This CDR3 has 15 residues. With 0 bases clipped from V and 3 bases from J, the junction kept 6 bases outside the gene matches.

The chain employs TRBV7-2 and TRBJ2-7; 7 bases line up with TRBD2. Germline CDR1 reads SGHTA; CDR2 reads FQGNSA. Trimming cost V 4 bases and J 3 bases; bases outside gene matches: 9. The CDR3 length is 15 residues. The CDR3 here is CASSWQRGLIYEQYF. CDR3 coding DNA: TGTGCCAGCAGCTGGCAGCGGGGCCTCATCTACGAGCAGTACTTC. The complete variable domain, with remaining parts taken from reference TRBV7-2 and TRBJ2-7, reads GAGVSQSPSNKVTEKGKDVELRCDPISGHTALYWYRQSLGQGLEFLIYFQGNSAPDKSGLPSDRFSAERTGGSVSTLTIQRTQQEDSAVYLCASSWQRGLIYEQYFGPGTRLTVT.

This clonotype was counted between two and nine times. The chain is built from TRBV20-1 and TRBJ2-7; 10 positions match TRBD1. The CDR3 is made up of 16 amino acids. CDR1 DFQATT and CDR2 SNEGSKA come from the germline V gene (reference sequence). The V segment lost 2 bases and the J segment 3 bases; nucleotides outside the gene matches: 10. CDR3 DNA sequence: TGCAGTGCTAGACCGGGCCCGGGACAGGGGATCTACGAGCAGTACTTC. It yields the protein CSARPGPGQGIYEQYF.

This clonotype was observed a few times. The chain links TRBV30 to TRBJ1-6, with unresolved D. The CDR3 sequence is 14 residues long. Germline V gene lookup returns CDR1 GTSNPN and CDR2 SVGIG (reference sequence). The V gene lost 1 base and the J gene lost 10 bases, with 14 bases spanning the gap. The CDR3 sequence is CAWSAYGDRSPLHF. The CDR3 DNA sequence: TGTGCCTGGAGTGCGTACGGCGATCGATCACCCCTCCACTTT.

This clonotype occurred once. The gene calls are TRBV5-1 and TRBJ2-1; the match to TRBD2 covers 11 bases. Germline V gene sequence: CDR1 SGHRS, CDR2 YFSETQ. The CDR3 length is 17 residues. J gave up 0 bases and V 2 bases, and 4 bases lay outside the gene matches. CDR3 sequence (DNA): TGCGCCAGCAGCTTTACTAGCGGGGGCCCCTCCTACAATGAGCAGTTCTTC. As protein: CASSFTSGGPSYNEQFF.

The chain is built from TRBV29-1 and TRBJ2-3; D might be TRBD2 (7 bases). The CDR3 totals 14 residues. The ends were cut back, 7 bases at V and 2 bases at J, with 16 bases in the middle. Germline V gives CDR1 SQVTM, CDR2 ANQGSEA. CDR3 region: CSAEGGRDTDTQYF. The DNA of the CDR3 is TGCAGCGCCGAAGGGGGGAGGGACACAGATACGCAGTATTTT.

This rearrangement joins TRBV20-1 to TRBJ2-3; TRBD2 aligns across 14 bases. There are 17 residues in the CDR3. CDR1 is DFQATT and CDR2 is SNEGSKA in the germline V gene (reference sequence). With V trimmed by 5 bases and J by 6 bases, 13 bases remained unmatched. CDR3 coding DNA: TGCAGTGCTGTTCACCCGGGACTAGCGGGAGTTGGGGATACGCAGTATTTT. Its translation is CSAVHPGLAGVGDTQYF.

This clonotype was seen a handful of times. The chain couples TRBV7-8 to TRBJ2-3; 8 bases align to TRBD2. V gave up 0 bases and J gave up 2 bases; unmatched junction bases: 4. The CDR3 spans 16 residues. Germline CDR1 SGHVS, CDR2 FQNEAQ. CDR3 sequence reads: CASSLASGGITDTQYF. The CDR3 bases are TGTGCCAGCAGCTTAGCCTCGGGAGGGATCACAGATACGCAGTATTTT.